This T cell receptor (beta chain) emerged from a study of blood T cell repertoires in COVID-19. V was shortened by 7 bases and J by 4 bases, with 13 bases between the two germline ends. The germline V gene has CDR1 LGHDT and CDR2 YNNKEL (reference sequence). CDR3 size: 13 residues. In terms of age and location, participants ranged from about 18 to 95 years and lived in under 30 US areas. Cohorts were based on clinical histories the participants reported. Participants classified as exposed had met a COVID-19 case within 2 weeks before study entry. In the study's own analysis: Amplification from reference gene primers served as the basis for estimated nucleated cell counts. This table comes from immunoSEQ multiplex PCR, and its TCRdb copy is limited to in-frame clones, with some not included. V, J and clone size derive from that table, while D and trimming were established from the DNA sequence. The repertoire has 250,000 to 300,000 clones, roughly four fifths of them found once; the top ten carry 4.5% to 6%.

Specimen: PBMCs or T cells enriched from blood (not recorded which). The origin of this receptor is a man aged 35-49 years who had been exposed to COVID-19. The rearrangement joins TRBV3-1 (or the pseudogene TRBV3-2) to TRBJ1-1; a possible D gene is TRBD1 (6 bases). CDR3 amino acids: CASTPQGSTEAFF. The CDR3 nucleotides are TGTGCCAGCACACCTCAGGGGAGCACTGAAGCTTTCTTT.